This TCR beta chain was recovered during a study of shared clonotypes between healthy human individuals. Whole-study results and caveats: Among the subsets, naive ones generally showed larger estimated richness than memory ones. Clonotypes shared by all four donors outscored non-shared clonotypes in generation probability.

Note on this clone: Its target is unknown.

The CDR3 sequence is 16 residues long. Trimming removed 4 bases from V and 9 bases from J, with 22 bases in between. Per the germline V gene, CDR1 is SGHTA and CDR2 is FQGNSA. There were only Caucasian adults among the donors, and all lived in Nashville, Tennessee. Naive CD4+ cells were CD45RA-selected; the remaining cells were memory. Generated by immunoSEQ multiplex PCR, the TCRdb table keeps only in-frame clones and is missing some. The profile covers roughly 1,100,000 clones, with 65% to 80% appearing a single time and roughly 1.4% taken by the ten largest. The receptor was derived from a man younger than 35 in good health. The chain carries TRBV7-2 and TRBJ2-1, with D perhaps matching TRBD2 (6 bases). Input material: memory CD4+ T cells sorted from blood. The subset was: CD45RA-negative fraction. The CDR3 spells CASSSSLGLGLREQFF. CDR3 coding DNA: TGTGCCAGCAGCTCTTCGCTGGGACTGGGTCTCCGTGAGCAGTTCTTC.